What follows are 20 T cell receptor beta chains derived from one specimen sequenced in a study of cytomegalovirus exposure and HLA in healthy donors (dated by TCRdb to about 2017). Library preparation employed the immunoSEQ multiplex PCR assay. A mixture of 60 forward primers for TCR Vbeta segments and 13 reverse primers for TCR Jbeta segments was used in the multiplex PCR. TCRdb stores this immuneACCESS table with in-frame sequences only. Part of the clones is absent; in the studies checked, under half of the shortfall reflects unresolved V genes, and no reason is known for the rest. The sample contains about 160,000 clones, about 72% of them found a single time. Of the sample, 2.2% is held by the ten largest clones. The sample consisted of PBMCs. Receptors originate from a man aged 50-59 years in good health and CMV-seropositive.

The genes are TRBV7-2 and TRBJ1-2; D unresolved. CDR3 size: 14 residues. CDR1 is SGHTA, CDR2 FQGNSA, per germline. The V gene lost 1 base and the J gene lost 1 base, with 7 bases spanning the gap. CDR3 protein: CASSLGAVNYGYTF. The CDR3 DNA reads TGTGCCAGCAGCTTAGGGGCAGTTAACTATGGCTACACCTTC. Full variable domain (outside the CDR3, taken from reference TRBV7-2 and TRBJ1-2): GAGVSQSPSNKVTEKGKDVELRCDPISGHTALYWYRQSLGQGLEFLIYFQGNSAPDKSGLPSDRFSAERTGGSVSTLTIQRTQQEDSAVYLCASSLGAVNYGYTFGSGTRLTVV.

This sequence joins TRBV5-1 and TRBJ2-7; 14 bases agree with TRBD2. The germline gives CDR1 SGHRS, CDR2 YFSETQ. The length of the CDR3 is 15 residues. V lost 5 bases and J lost 0; bases outside the gene matches: 1. As DNA, the CDR3 is TGCGCCAGCAGGACTAGCGGGGGGGGCTCCTACGAGCAGTACTTC. Its translation is CASRTSGGGSYEQYF.

The chain has TRBV6-5 and TRBJ1-5; TRBD1 agrees at 9 bases. J was trimmed by 6 bases and V by 2 bases; bases with no gene match: 2. The CDR3 length is 14 residues. Germline-derived CDR1 and CDR2 are MNHEY and SVGAGI. The CDR3 bases are TGTGCCAGCAGTTACACAGGGGGCGTTCAGCCCCAGCATTTT. This gives the protein CASSYTGGVQPQHF.

The V call is TRBV11-2, the J call TRBJ2-2; 9 bases are a match to TRBD2. Per the germline V gene, CDR1 is SGHAT and CDR2 is FQNNGV. CDR3 length equals 16 residues. The V gene end was trimmed by 3 bases and the J gene end by 4 bases; junction bases not matched to a gene: 6. The CDR3 protein is CASSFGRGGLTGELFF. The DNA of the CDR3 is TGTGCCAGCAGCTTCGGGCGGGGGGGCCTCACCGGGGAGCTGTTTTTT.

The chain links TRBV5-1 to TRBJ2-3; 9 bases map to TRBD2. The CDR3 runs to 17 residues. The germline V gene has CDR1 SGHRS and CDR2 YFSETQ. V was clipped by 2 bases and J by 0 bases; unmatched bases: 7. CDR3: CASSFGGGGESTDTQYF. The CDR3 DNA is TGCGCCAGCAGCTTCGGGGGCGGGGGGGAAAGCACAGATACGCAGTATTTT. Variable domain in full (rest from reference TRBV5-1 and TRBJ2-3): KAGVTQTPRYLIKTRGQQVTLSCSPISGHRSVSWYQQTPGQGLQFLFEYFSETQRNKGNFPGRFSGRQFSNSRSEMNVSTLELGDSALYLCASSFGGGGESTDTQYFGPGTRLTVL.

This chain links TRBV5-1 with TRBJ2-7; 7 nucleotides line up with TRBD1. The V and J ends lost 1 base and 3 bases, in that order; junction bases with no gene match: 4. This CDR3 is 14 amino acids long. Germline V CDR1 and CDR2: SGHRS, YFSETQ. The CDR3 reads CASSLRGQLYEQYF. The CDR3 nucleotides are TGCGCCAGCAGCTTGAGGGGACAGCTCTACGAGCAGTACTTC.

This clone was seen once. The CDR3 bases are TGTGCCAGCTCACCTCTTCCGACAGGGAGTCAATACGAGCAGTACTTC. This sequence encodes CASSPLPTGSQYEQYF. This rearrangement joins TRBV18 to TRBJ2-7, with TRBD1 matching 7 bases. Germline values: CDR1 KGHSH, CDR2 LQKENI. This CDR3 region has 16 residues. With V trimmed by 3 bases and J by 4 bases, 12 bases remained unmatched.

The V call is TRBV9, the J call TRBJ1-1; 12 nucleotides agree with TRBD1. Germline CDR1 SGDLS, CDR2 YYNGEE. V shed 4 bases, J shed 7 bases, and the junction held 11 bases outside the gene matches. The length of the CDR3 is 16 residues. CDR3 amino acids: CASSNRDRGHIGEAFF. The CDR3 DNA reads TGTGCCAGCAGCAACCGGGACAGGGGGCACATAGGTGAAGCTTTCTTT.

The CDR3 DNA reads as TGTGCCAGTAGTATACGTACGACAGTTAATTCACCCCTCCACTTT. This sequence encodes CASSIRTTVNSPLHF. J is TRBJ1-6 and V is TRBV19; D perhaps matches TRBD1 (5 bases). CDR1 LNHDA and CDR2 SQIVND come from the germline V gene (reference sequence). The length of the CDR3 is 15 residues. V dropped 2 bases and J dropped 6 bases, with 11 bases sitting between them.

Here the CDR3 DNA reads TGTGCCAGCACTAGGGACAGGGCCACTGAAGCTTTCTTT. It specifies CASTRDRATEAFF. V usage is TRBV6-1 and J usage is TRBJ1-1; TRBD1 agrees at 9 bases. Trimming removed 7 bases from V and 4 bases from J; junction bases left unmatched: 4. The CDR3 consists of 13 residues. From germline, CDR1 is MNHNS and CDR2 SASEGT.

The chain carries TRBV5-1 and TRBJ2-2, with TRBD2 matching over 9 bases. There are 17 residues in the CDR3. V shed 3 bases and J 4 bases; nucleotides not matched to a gene: 10. Germline CDR1 is SGHRS and CDR2 is YFSETQ. The CDR3 DNA sequence: TGCGCCAGCAGCTCGCGCAGCGGGAGGTTCGGCACCGGGGAGCTGTTTTTT. This codes for CASSSRSGRFGTGELFF.

The V call is TRBV28, the J call TRBJ1-1, with a weak D call TRBD1 (6 bases). V was clipped by 3 bases and J by 0 bases, with 17 bases between them. This CDR3 contains 17 residues. Germline V CDR1 and CDR2: MDHEN, SYDVKM. The CDR3: CASSLRQDGRMNTEAFF. The CDR3 DNA is TGTGCCAGCAGTTTGCGACAGGACGGGCGAATGAACACTGAAGCTTTCTTT. The entire variable domain, with the rest obtained from reference TRBV28 and TRBJ1-1, is as follows: DVKVTQSSRYLVKRTGEKVFLECVQDMDHENMFWYRQDPGLGLRLIYFSYDVKMKEKGDIPEGYSVSREKKERFSLILESASTNQTSMYLCASSLRQDGRMNTEAFFGQGTRLTVV.

The chain has TRBV7-2 and TRBJ1-3, with TRBD1 as a possible D gene (6 bases). Germline CDR1 reads SGHTA; CDR2 reads FQGNSA. The CDR3 spans 13 residues. The ends were cut back, 3 bases at V and 8 bases at J, with 11 bases in the middle. The CDR3 DNA sequence: TGTGCCAGCAGCTTCGGACAGAAAGACACCATATATTTT. This encodes CASSFGQKDTIYF.

The chain uses TRBV4-3 and TRBJ2-6; tentative D call: TRBD2 (6 bases). Germline CDR1 LGHNA, CDR2 YSLEER. Deletions cut 0 bases from V and 2 bases from J, with 17 bases between. This CDR3 comprises 19 residues. The CDR3 here is CASSQEPGGENAGANVLTF. In nucleotides, the CDR3 is TGCGCCAGCAGCCAAGAGCCCGGAGGGGAAAACGCTGGGGCCAACGTCCTGACTTTC.

The rearrangement uses TRBV7-9 and TRBJ2-1, with 9 bases fitting TRBD1. There are 17 residues in the CDR3. J was trimmed by 7 bases and V by 2 bases; bases with no gene match: 12. From germline, CDR1 is SEHNR and CDR2 FQNEAQ (reference sequence). The CDR3 DNA reads TGTGCCAGCAGCTTAATCGGCCGACAGGGGGTGAGGAATGAGCAGTTCTTC. Its translation: CASSLIGRQGVRNEQFF.

The rearrangement links TRBV7-9 to TRBJ2-1, with 8 bases identical to TRBD2. Losses at the gene ends were 3 bases for V and 7 bases for J; bases not matched to a gene: 2. The CDR3 is made up of 13 amino acids. CDR1 and CDR2 (germline): SEHNR, FQNEAQ (reference sequence). CDR3 coding DNA: TGTGCCAGCAGCTTGGCTAGCGGGAATGAGCAGTTCTTC. Translation gives CASSLASGNEQFF. The variable domain in full, with the rest retrieved from reference TRBV7-9 and TRBJ2-1, is DTGVSQNPRHKITKRGQNVTFRCDPISEHNRLYWYRQTLGQGPEFLTYFQNEAQLEKSRLLSDRFSAERPKGSFSTLEIQRTEQGDSAMYLCASSLASGNEQFFGPGTRLTVL.

The J gene is TRBJ1-3, the V gene TRBV19; possibly TRBD1 for D (5 bases). Germline assignment: CDR1 LNHDA and CDR2 SQIVND (reference sequence). V lost 6 bases and J lost 3, with 15 bases in between. The CDR3 is made up of 15 amino acids. As DNA, the CDR3 is TGTGCCAGTAGCCTCGCAGGACAACGTGGAAACACCATATATTTT. Residues: CASSLAGQRGNTIYF.

This chain links TRBV7-9 with TRBJ2-5; D may be TRBD2 (5 bases). The CDR3 totals 15 residues. CDR1 and CDR2 (germline): SEHNR, FQNEAQ (reference sequence). Trimming shortened V by 5 bases and J by 1 base, and 14 bases separated the two germline ends. In nucleotides, the CDR3 is TGTGCCAGCAGCGTAGGTGGACTGATCCAAGAGACCCAGTACTTC. Translating gives CASSVGGLIQETQYF.

The chain joins TRBV2 to TRBJ1-4; perhaps TRBD1 as D (5 bases). V lost 1 base to trimming and J lost 0 bases, with 12 bases between them. This CDR3 is 17 amino acids long. Germline assignment: CDR1 SNHLY and CDR2 FYNNEI. The CDR3 is CASSEGDGGATNEKLFF. CDR3 in DNA: TGTGCCAGCAGTGAAGGGGATGGGGGGGCAACTAATGAAAAACTGTTTTTT.

V gene TRBV5-4 combines with J gene TRBJ2-7; D is perhaps TRBD2 (6 bases). CDR3 length equals 14 residues. Trimming stripped 1 base from V and 3 bases from J, with 11 bases between. From germline, CDR1 is SGHNT and CDR2 YYREEE (reference sequence). CDR3 DNA sequence: TGTGCCAGCAGCTTGCGGCAGGGACTCTACGAGCAGTACTTC. Residues: CASSLRQGLYEQYF.